The rows below give T cell receptor beta chains drawn from one sample of a study of shared clonotypes between healthy human individuals. Sequencing was performed with immunoSEQ multiplex PCR; in TCRdb, only in-frame clones are kept and a portion is missing. The data hold about 110,000 clones, with over 65% observed a single time. The sample was memory CD8+ T cells sorted from blood. The receptors derive from a woman aged 30 to 39 in good health. Each CDR3 is given without its conserved first and last residue. D genes are given only for firm matches.

>NA|TRBJ1-2|TRBV5-1
ASSLVSANYGYT
>TRBD1|TRBJ1-1|TRBV4-2
ASSQDARGRAF
>NA|TRBJ2-2|TRBV14
ASSQIQGNTGELF
>NA|TRBJ1-2|TRBV6-6
ASSDGWIGYT
>NA|TRBJ2-1|TRBV10-2
ASTPSPGWDEQF
>TRBD2|TRBJ2-7|TRBV6-6
ASSYGGVYEQY
>NA|TRBJ2-5|TRBV7-6
ASSLMQGQETQY
>NA|TRBJ1-6|TRBV30
AWKEGSPLH
>NA|TRBJ2-3|TRBV11-2
ASTFYSSTDTQY
>NA|TRBJ2-7|TRBV5-4
ASSPGKRAPYEQY
>TRBD1|TRBJ2-1|TRBV28
ASSLGTGYNEQF
>NA|TRBJ1-1|TRBV5-1
ASRYQVNTEAF
>NA|TRBJ2-1|TRBV29-1
SVNRGGAGVEQF
>TRBD2|TRBJ2-3|TRBV6-1
ASSALAGGPDTQY
>NA|TRBJ1-5|TRBV28
ASSLWGSGQPQH
>TRBD1|TRBJ2-7|TRBV5-3
ASSQVGTGAYEQY
>NA|TRBJ1-1|TRBV19
ASSIWQGTEAF
>NA|TRBJ2-1|TRBV28
ASRPPRDVHEQF
>NA|TRBJ1-1|TRBV5-4
ASSLGTHTEAF
>NA|TRBJ2-3|TRBV11-2
ASSWGDTQY
>NA|TRBJ1-5|TRBV6-5
ASSYGERQPQH
>NA|TRBJ2-1|TRBV4-1
ASSQDSVREQSSYNEQF
>TRBD1|TRBJ1-1|TRBV7-8
ASSPPRDRGTEAF
>NA|TRBJ1-5|TRBV5-5
ASSLGDQPQH
>NA|TRBJ2-1|TRBV6-4
ASSEVGGEGEQF
>TRBD2|TRBJ2-7|TRBV10-2
ASRAGTSETYEQY
>TRBD1|TRBJ1-5|TRBV6-1
ASMTGEVQPQH
>TRBD1|TRBJ2-5|TRBV28
ASSSGTVQETQY
>NA|TRBJ1-1|TRBV27
ASSLLGARTEAF
>TRBD1|TRBJ2-1|TRBV6-1
ASSRDRSFYNEQF
>NA|TRBJ1-1|TRBV6-1
ASSEDRTVNTEAF
>TRBD2|TRBJ2-7|TRBV18
ASSPTSAPAYEQY
>NA|TRBJ1-2|TRBV9
ASTGFGYGYT
>NA|TRBJ2-1|TRBV11-2
ASSLRLLGAEVRGGEQF
>NA|TRBJ2-7|TRBV11-3
ASSFIAAYEQY
>TRBD2|TRBJ2-7|TRBV28
ASLRSGRAREQY
>TRBD2|TRBJ2-7|TRBV10-3
AISVREGPYEQY
>NA|TRBJ1-2|TRBV11-2
ASSLDRPQVWGYT
>TRBD1|TRBJ1-6|TRBV2
ASSVSGGLNSPLH
>TRBD2|TRBJ2-5|TRBV9
ASSPDWAGGLETQY
>NA|TRBJ1-2|TRBV5-1
ASSSEGGYGYT
>TRBD2|TRBJ2-1|TRBV6-4
ASSLSGTSGSFEQF
>NA|TRBJ2-2|TRBV6-4
ASSDRDTNTGELF
>NA|TRBJ2-7|TRBV5-1
ASNLEYGVDEQY
>NA|TRBJ2-7|TRBV6-1
ASSGRGSSYEQY
>TRBD1|TRBJ2-7|TRBV5-6
ASSWGQGSYEQY
>NA|TRBJ2-2|TRBV28
ASRRRSGELF
>TRBD1|TRBJ1-1|TRBV29-1
SAEGRGSTEAF
>TRBD2|TRBJ2-7|TRBV25-1
ASSPAGGSSYEQY
>NA|TRBJ1-4|TRBV18
ASSPRRAYNEKLF
>NA|TRBJ2-2|TRBV14
ASSQTSAGELF
>NA|TRBJ2-2|TRBV6-1
ASSDKPLTGELF
>NA|TRBJ2-2|TRBV6-4
ASSGVAESNTGELF
>NA|TRBJ1-2|TRBV4-1
ASSQVGQGEKNYGYT
>NA|TRBJ2-7|TRBV29-1
SVVEAGLTYEQY
>TRBD2|TRBJ2-1|TRBV29-1
SVEDWLAGVRNEQF
>TRBD2|TRBJ2-1|TRBV19
ASSPASGMSSYNEQF
>NA|TRBJ2-7|TRBV27
ASSFTGTRYEQY
>NA|TRBJ1-1|TRBV19
ASSSGRTFNTEAF
>TRBD2|TRBJ2-2|TRBV11-2
ASSLEGGLAGGNTGELF